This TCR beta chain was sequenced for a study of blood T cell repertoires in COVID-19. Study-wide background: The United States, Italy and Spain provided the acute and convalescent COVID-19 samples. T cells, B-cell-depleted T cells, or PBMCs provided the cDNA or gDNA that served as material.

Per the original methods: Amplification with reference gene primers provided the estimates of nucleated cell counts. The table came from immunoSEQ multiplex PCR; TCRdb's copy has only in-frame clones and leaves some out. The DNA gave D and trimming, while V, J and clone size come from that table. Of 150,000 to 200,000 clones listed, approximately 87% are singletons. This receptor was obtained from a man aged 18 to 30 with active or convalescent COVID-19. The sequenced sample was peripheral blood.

The CDR3 reads CSARARSEAFF. CDR3 DNA sequence: TGCAGTGCTAGAGCACGGTCTGAAGCTTTCTTT. The genes are TRBV20-1 and TRBJ1-1; no reliable D call. CDR1 and CDR2 (germline): DFQATT, SNEGSKA (reference sequence). The CDR3 is 11 amino acids. With 1 base removed from V and 6 bases from J, the gap between germline ends came to 6 bases.